This T cell receptor beta chain was recorded in a study of blood T cell repertoires in COVID-19. The wider study: Specimens from acute and convalescent COVID-19 originated in the United States, Italy and Spain. T cells, B-cell-depleted T cells, or PBMCs supplied cDNA or gDNA.

Under the authors' procedure: The assay estimated nucleated cells by amplifying reference gene primers. Produced via immunoSEQ multiplex PCR; TCRdb's table is partial and in-frame only. V and J calls and clone size are as listed in that table; D and trimming were resolved from the DNA. The sample lists about 210,000 clones; about 91% were seen once. Germline V gives CDR1 MNHEY, CDR2 SMNVEV (reference sequence). Deletions cut 7 bases from V and 1 base from J, with 13 bases between. This CDR3 contains 14 residues. V usage is TRBV27 and J usage is TRBJ2-5, with D perhaps matching TRBD2 (6 bases). Sequenced material: peripheral blood. The TCR was taken from a man aged 25-45 years with acute or convalescent COVID-19. CDR3 loop: CASTPRRGQETQYF. For the CDR3, the DNA is TGTGCCAGCACCCCTCGGAGGGGCCAAGAGACCCAGTACTTC.